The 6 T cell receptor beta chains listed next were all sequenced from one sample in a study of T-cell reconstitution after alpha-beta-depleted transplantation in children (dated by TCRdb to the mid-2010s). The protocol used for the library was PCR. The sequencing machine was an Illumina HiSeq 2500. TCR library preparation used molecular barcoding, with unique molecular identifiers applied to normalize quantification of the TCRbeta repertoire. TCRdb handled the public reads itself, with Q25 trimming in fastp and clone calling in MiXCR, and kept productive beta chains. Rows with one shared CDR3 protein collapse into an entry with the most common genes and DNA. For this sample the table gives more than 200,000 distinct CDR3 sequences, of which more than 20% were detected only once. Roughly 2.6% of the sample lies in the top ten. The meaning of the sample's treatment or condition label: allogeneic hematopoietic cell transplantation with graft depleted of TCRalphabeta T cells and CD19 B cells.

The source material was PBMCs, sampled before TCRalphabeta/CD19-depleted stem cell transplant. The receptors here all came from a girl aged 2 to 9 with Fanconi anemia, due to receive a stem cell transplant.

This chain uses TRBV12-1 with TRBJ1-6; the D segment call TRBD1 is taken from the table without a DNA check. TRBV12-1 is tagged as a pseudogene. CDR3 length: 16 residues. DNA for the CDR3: TGTGCCAGCAGCTTTGGTCCGCGGGTTCAGGGTTCACCCCTCCACTTT. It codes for CASSFGPRVQGSPLHF.

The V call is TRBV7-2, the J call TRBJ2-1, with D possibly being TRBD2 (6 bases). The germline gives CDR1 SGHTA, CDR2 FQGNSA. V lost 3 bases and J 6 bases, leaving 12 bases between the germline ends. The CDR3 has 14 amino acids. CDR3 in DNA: TGTGCCAGCAGCTTTAGGCGGGGCGGCAATGAGCAGTTCTTC. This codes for CASSFRRGGNEQFF. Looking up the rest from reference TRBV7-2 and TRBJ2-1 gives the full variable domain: GAGVSQSPSNKVTEKGKDVELRCDPISGHTALYWYRQSLGQGLEFLIYFQGNSAPDKSGLPSDRFSAERTGGSVSTLTIQRTQQEDSAVYLCASSFRRGGNEQFFGPGTRLTVL.

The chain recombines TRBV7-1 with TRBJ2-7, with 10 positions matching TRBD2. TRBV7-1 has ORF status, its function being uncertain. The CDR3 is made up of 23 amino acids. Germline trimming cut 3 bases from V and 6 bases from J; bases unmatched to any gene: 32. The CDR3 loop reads CASSSLWADREGGLAGARIEQYF. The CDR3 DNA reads TGTGCCAGCAGCTCCCTGTGGGCTGACAGGGAAGGAGGGCTAGCGGGAGCACGGATCGAGCAGTACTTC.

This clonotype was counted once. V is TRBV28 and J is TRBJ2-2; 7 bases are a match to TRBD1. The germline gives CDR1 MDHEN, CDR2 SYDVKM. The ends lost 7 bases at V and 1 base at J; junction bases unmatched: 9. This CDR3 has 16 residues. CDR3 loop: CASIERRTGNTGELFF. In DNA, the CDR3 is TGTGCCAGCATTGAACGGAGGACAGGGAACACCGGGGAGCTGTTTTTT.

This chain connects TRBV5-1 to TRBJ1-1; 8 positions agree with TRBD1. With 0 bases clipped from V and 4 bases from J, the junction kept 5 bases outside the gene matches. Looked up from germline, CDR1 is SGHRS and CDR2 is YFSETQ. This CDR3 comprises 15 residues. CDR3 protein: CASSLGTGRGTEAFF. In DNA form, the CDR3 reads TGCGCCAGCAGCTTGGGGACAGGGAGGGGCACTGAAGCTTTCTTT.

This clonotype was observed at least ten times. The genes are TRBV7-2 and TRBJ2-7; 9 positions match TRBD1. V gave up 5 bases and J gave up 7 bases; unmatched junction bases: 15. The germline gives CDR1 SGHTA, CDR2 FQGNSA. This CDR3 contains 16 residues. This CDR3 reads CASSQGDREVTGEQYF. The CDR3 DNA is TGTGCCAGCAGCCAAGGGGACAGGGAGGTTACAGGAGAGCAGTACTTC.